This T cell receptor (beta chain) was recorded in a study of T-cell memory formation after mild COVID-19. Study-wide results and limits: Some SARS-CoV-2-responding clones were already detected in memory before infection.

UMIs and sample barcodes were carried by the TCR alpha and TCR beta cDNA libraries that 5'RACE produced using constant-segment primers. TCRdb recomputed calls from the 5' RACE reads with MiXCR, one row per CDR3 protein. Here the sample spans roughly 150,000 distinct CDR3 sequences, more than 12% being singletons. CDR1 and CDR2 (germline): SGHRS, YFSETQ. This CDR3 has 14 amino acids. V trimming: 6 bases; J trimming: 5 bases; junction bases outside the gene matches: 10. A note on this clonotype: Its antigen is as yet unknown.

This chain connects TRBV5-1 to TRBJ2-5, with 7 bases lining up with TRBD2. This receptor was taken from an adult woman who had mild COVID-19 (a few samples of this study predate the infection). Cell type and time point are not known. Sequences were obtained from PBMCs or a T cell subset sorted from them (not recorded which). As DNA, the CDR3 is TGCGCCAGCAAGGCGGGGGAGGTCGGCGAGACCCAGTACTTC. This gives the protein CASKAGEVGETQYF.